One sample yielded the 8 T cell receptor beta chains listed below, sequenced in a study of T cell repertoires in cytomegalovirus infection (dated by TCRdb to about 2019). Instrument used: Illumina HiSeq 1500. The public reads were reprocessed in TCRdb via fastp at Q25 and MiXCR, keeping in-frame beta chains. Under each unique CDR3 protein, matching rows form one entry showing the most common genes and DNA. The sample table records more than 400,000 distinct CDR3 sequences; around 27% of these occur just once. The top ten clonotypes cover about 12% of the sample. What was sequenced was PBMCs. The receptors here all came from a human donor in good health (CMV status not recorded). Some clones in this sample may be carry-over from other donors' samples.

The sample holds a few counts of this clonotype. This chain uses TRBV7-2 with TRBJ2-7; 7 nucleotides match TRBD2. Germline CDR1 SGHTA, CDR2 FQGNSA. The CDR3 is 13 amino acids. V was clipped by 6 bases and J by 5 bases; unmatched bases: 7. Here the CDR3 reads CASRPGGFDEQYF. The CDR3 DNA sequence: TGTGCCAGCAGGCCCGGGGGGTTCGACGAGCAGTACTTC.

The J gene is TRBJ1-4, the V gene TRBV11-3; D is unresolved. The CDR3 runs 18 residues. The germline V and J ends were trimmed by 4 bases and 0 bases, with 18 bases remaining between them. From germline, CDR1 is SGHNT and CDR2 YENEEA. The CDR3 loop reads CASSSEMDGRTTNEKLFF. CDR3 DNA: TGTGCCAGCAGCTCCGAGATGGACGGCAGGACAACTAATGAAAAACTGTTTTTT.

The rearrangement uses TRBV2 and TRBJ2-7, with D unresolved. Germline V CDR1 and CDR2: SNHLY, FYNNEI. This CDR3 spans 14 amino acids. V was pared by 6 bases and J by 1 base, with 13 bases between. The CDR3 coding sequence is TGTGCCAGCAGCGCATCCGACTTTTCCTACGAGCAGTACGTC. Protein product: CASSASDFSYEQYV.

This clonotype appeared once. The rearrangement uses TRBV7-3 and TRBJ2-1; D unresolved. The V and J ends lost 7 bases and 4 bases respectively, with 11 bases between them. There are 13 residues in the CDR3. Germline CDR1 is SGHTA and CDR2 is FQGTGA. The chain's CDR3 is CASIGISYNEQFF. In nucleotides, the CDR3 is TGTGCCAGCATAGGGATCTCTTACAATGAGCAGTTCTTC.

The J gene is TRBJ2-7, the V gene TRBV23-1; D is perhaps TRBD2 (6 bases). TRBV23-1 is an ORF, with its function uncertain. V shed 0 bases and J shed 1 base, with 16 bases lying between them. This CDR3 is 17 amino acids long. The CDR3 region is CASSQSQRRDCSYEQYV. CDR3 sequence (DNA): TGCGCCAGCAGTCAATCTCAGCGCCGGGACTGTTCCTACGAGCAGTACGTC.

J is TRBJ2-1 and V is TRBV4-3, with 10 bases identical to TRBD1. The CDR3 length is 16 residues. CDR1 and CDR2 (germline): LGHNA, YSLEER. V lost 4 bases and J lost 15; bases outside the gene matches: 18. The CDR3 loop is CASSRKMGQGFSNRFF. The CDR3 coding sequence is TGCGCCAGCAGCCGGAAAATGGGACAGGGGTTCAGTAACCGGTTCTTC.

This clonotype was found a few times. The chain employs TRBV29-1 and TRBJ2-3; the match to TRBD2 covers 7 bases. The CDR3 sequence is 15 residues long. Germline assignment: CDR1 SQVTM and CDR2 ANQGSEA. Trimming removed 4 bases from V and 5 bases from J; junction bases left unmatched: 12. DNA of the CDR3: TGCAGCGTTGGCGCCGGGTGGGAGGGCCAAGATACGCAGTATTTT. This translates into CSVGAGWEGQDTQYF.

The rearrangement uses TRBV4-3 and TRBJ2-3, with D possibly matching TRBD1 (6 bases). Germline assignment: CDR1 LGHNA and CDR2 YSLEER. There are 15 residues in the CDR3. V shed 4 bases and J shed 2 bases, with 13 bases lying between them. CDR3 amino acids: CASSLQTGITDTQYF. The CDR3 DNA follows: TGCGCCAGCAGCCTACAGACAGGAATCACAGATACGCAGTATTTT.